Each of the 2 T cell receptor beta chains below was sequenced from the same sample in a study of OX40 agonist ivuxolimab in advanced cancers. Sequencing was performed with immunoSEQ multiplex PCR; in TCRdb, only in-frame clones are kept and a portion is missing. The sample has 75,000 to 100,000 clones; around 90% are singletons. The source material was CD4+ or CD8+ T cells sorted from blood, sampled in a trial of the OX40 agonist ivuxolimab. The source is an adult with an advanced solid tumor such as melanoma, head and neck, liver or kidney cancer.

The chain is built from TRBV9 and TRBJ2-7; 9 bases are a match to TRBD1. V gave up 0 bases and J gave up 5 bases; unmatched junction bases: 6. The CDR3 runs 15 residues. Germline V gene data show CDR1 as SGDLS and CDR2 as YYNGEE. This CDR3 reads CASSVGTGVLNEQYF. The DNA of the CDR3 is TGTGCCAGCAGCGTAGGGACAGGGGTTCTCAACGAGCAGTACTTC.

This clone was seen only once. The chain uses TRBV6-1 and TRBJ2-7, with D possibly TRBD1 on 6 matching bases. The V and J ends lost 5 bases and 4 bases respectively, with 12 bases between them. Germline V lookup: CDR1 MNHNS, CDR2 SASEGT. The CDR3 is 13 amino acids. For the CDR3, the DNA is TGTGCCAGCAGTAGGCAGGGGCGGTACGAGCAGTACTTC. It is translated as CASSRQGRYEQYF.